The sequence of this T cell receptor beta chain was determined in a study of blood T cell repertoires in COVID-19. Turning to the study itself: COVID-19 samples from acute and convalescent phases originated in the United States, Italy and Spain.

The germline CDR1 and CDR2 sequences are SEHNR and FQNEAQ (reference sequence). The CDR3 is made up of 15 amino acids. V lost 3 bases to trimming and J lost 0 bases; unmatched junction nucleotides: 3. Clones were sequenced by immunoSEQ multiplex PCR, and TCRdb holds only the in-frame ones, with some missing. Of a few hundred thousand clones in the sample, roughly four fifths were seen once. The age range of participants was about 18 to 89 years, with residence in about two dozen US areas. Researchers sorted participants into cohorts using their self-reported clinical history. Recovered status applied to Cohort 3 donors who had two consecutive negative PCRs. It also applied to those with clearance or with symptom resolution.

The chain combines TRBV7-9 with TRBJ1-1; TRBD1 aligns across 8 bases. The sequence was obtained from a woman aged 50 to 60 who had recovered from COVID-19. The sequenced sample was PBMCs or T cells enriched from blood (not recorded which). The DNA for the CDR3 is TGTGCCAGCAGCTTTCCGGGACAGGTGAACACTGAAGCTTTCTTT. It is translated as CASSFPGQVNTEAFF.